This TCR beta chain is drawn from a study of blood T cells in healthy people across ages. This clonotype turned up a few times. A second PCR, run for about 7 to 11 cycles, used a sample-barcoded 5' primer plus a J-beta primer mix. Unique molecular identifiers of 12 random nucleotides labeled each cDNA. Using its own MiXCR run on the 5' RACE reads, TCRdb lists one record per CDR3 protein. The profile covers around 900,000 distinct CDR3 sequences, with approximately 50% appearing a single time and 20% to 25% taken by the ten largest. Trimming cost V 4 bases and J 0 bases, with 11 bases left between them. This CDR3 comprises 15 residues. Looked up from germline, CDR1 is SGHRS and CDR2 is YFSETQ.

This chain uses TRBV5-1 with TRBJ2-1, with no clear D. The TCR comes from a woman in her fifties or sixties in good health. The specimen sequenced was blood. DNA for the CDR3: TGCGCCAGCAGCCCGACCTCGCACTCCTACAATGAGCAGTTCTTC. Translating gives CASSPTSHSYNEQFF.